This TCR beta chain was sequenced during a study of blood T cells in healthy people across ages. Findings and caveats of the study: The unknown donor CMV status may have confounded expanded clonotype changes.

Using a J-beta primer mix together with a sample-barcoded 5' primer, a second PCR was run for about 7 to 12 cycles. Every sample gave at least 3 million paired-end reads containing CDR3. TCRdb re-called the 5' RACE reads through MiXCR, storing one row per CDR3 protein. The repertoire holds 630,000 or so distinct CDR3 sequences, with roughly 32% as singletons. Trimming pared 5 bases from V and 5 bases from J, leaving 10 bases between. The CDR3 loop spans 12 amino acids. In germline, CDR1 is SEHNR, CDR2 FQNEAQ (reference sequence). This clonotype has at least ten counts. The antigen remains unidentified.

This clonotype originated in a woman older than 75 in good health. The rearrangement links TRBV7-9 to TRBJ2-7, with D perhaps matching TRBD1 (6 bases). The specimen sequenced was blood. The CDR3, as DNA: TGTGCCAGCAGCAGGGACACCCACGAGCAGTACTTC. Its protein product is CASSRDTHEQYF.